These 10 T cell receptor beta chains came from one sample sequenced in a study of cytomegalovirus exposure and HLA in healthy donors. The method was immunoSEQ multiplex PCR; TCRdb's version includes in-frame clones alone and lacks a portion of them. The repertoire holds about 98,000 clones, with around nine tenths as singletons. Sequenced: PBMCs. These receptors originate from a woman aged 25-40 years in good health and CMV-seronegative.

The V and J genes are TRBV28 and TRBJ1-3, with D uncertain. CDR1 MDHEN and CDR2 SYDVKM come from the germline V gene. There are 16 residues in the CDR3. With 3 bases removed from V and 1 base from J, the gap between germline ends came to 13 bases. Written as DNA, the CDR3 is TGTGCCAGCAGTTTCTTCGGTGATAGTTCTGGAAACACCATATATTTT. Translation: CASSFFGDSSGNTIYF.

This sequence joins TRBV5-1 and TRBJ1-1; tentative D call: TRBD1 (5 bases). The CDR3 loop spans 15 amino acids. Per the germline V gene, CDR1 is SGHRS and CDR2 is YFSETQ. The V end lost 4 bases, the J end lost 0 bases, and 13 bases lay between the germline ends. The CDR3 region is CASSLTDTLNTEAFF. The CDR3 DNA follows: TGCGCCAGCAGCCTAACGGACACGTTGAACACTGAAGCTTTCTTT.

The rearrangement uses TRBV15 and TRBJ2-1; 15 nucleotides line up with TRBD2. This CDR3 is 17 amino acids long. J was trimmed by 9 bases and V by 1 base; bases with no gene match: 7. Per the germline V gene, CDR1 is LNHNV and CDR2 is YYDKDF (reference sequence). CDR3 DNA sequence: TGTGCCACCAGCAGAGGCGGTCGGACTAGCGGGAGGGGTGAGCAGTTCTTC. Its translation is CATSRGGRTSGRGEQFF.

The CDR3: CASTPQGGYGYTF. The DNA for the CDR3 is TGTGCCAGCACCCCCCAGGGGGGATATGGCTACACCTTC. This rearrangement joins TRBV9 to TRBJ1-2, with 7 bases matching TRBD1. Germline V gene data show CDR1 as SGDLS and CDR2 as YYNGEE. After removal of 6 bases from V and 5 bases from J, the junction contained 7 bases not matched to a gene. This CDR3 contains 13 residues.

This clone was observed once. The genes are TRBV19 and TRBJ2-2, with 13 bases lining up with TRBD2. Germline loops: CDR1 LNHDA, CDR2 SQIVND (reference sequence). V was pared by 11 bases and J by 4 bases, with 7 bases of the junction left unmatched. The CDR3 covers 15 residues. The chain's CDR3 is CASGLAGSGTGELFF. The CDR3 nucleotides read TGTGCCTCGGGACTAGCGGGATCGGGCACCGGGGAGCTGTTTTTT.

The chain employs TRBV5-6 and TRBJ2-1; D is perhaps TRBD2 (6 bases). Germline loops: CDR1 SGHDT, CDR2 YYEEEE. Trimming pared 3 bases from V and 7 bases from J, leaving 20 bases between. The CDR3 spans 16 residues. The CDR3 DNA is TGTGCCAGCAGCTCCTTGGCGGGGAGAGAGGGGAATGAGCAGTTCTTC. Its protein is CASSSLAGREGNEQFF.

The chain is built from TRBV5-1 and TRBJ1-1, with no clear D. The germline gives CDR1 SGHRS, CDR2 YFSETQ. The CDR3 runs to 15 residues. V lost 3 bases and J 1 base, leaving 13 bases between the germline ends. Here the CDR3 reads CASSSRTFENTEAFF. The CDR3, as DNA: TGCGCCAGCAGCTCGAGAACCTTCGAGAACACTGAAGCTTTCTTT.

The J gene is TRBJ2-1, the V gene TRBV5-1, with a tentative D call TRBD1 (9 bases). The CDR3 is made up of 17 amino acids. Germline assignment: CDR1 SGHRS and CDR2 YFSETQ. The V end lost 5 bases, the J end lost 0 bases, and 18 bases lay between the germline ends. The CDR3 here is CASRAGTGTSSYNEQFF. The CDR3, as DNA: TGCGCCAGCAGGGCCGGGACAGGGACTAGCTCCTACAATGAGCAGTTCTTC.

J is TRBJ2-7 and V is TRBV9, with 7 nucleotides matching TRBD1. J was trimmed by 4 bases and V by 3 bases; bases with no gene match: 7. CDR1 and CDR2 (germline): SGDLS, YYNGEE. The CDR3 has 14 amino acids. The CDR3 protein is CASSERTGAYEQYF. The CDR3 DNA reads TGTGCCAGCAGCGAGAGGACAGGAGCGTACGAGCAGTACTTC.

The chain combines TRBV2 with TRBJ1-2; D uncertain. CDR1 SNHLY and CDR2 FYNNEI come from the germline V gene. V was trimmed by 4 bases and J by 2 bases, leaving 5 bases between them. This CDR3 comprises 12 residues. The CDR3 sequence is CASSGLNYGYTF. In DNA, the CDR3 is TGTGCCAGCAGTGGTCTGAACTATGGCTACACCTTC. The full variable domain, completed using reference TRBV2 and TRBJ1-2, is EPEVTQTPSHQVTQMGQEVILRCVPISNHLYFYWYRQILGQKVEFLVSFYNNEISEKSEIFDDQFSVERPDGSNFTLKIRSTKLEDSAMYFCASSGLNYGYTFGSGTRLTVV.